These 4 T cell receptor beta chains were all obtained from the same sample, sequenced in a study of blood T cell repertoires in COVID-19. Some clones are missing from TCRdb's copy, which holds only in-frame ones; the method was immunoSEQ multiplex PCR. The sample gives 300,000 to 400,000 clones, about 87% of which show up once; more than 7.5% is in the top ten. The specimen sequenced was peripheral blood. The receptor source for this set is a man under 40 with COVID-19, enrolled during active disease.

The chain carries TRBV20-1 and TRBJ1-2, with 7 bases lining up with TRBD1. After removal of 3 bases from V and 6 bases from J, the junction contained 10 bases not matched to a gene. The CDR3 is 14 residues long. Germline CDR1 DFQATT, CDR2 SNEGSKA (reference sequence). CDR3 nucleotide sequence: TGCAGTGCTAGTACGCAGGGACAGAACAATGGCTACACCTTC. Translated: CSASTQGQNNGYTF.

The V and J genes are TRBV19 and TRBJ2-2, with D possibly matching TRBD2 (6 bases). The germline V gene has CDR1 LNHDA and CDR2 SQIVND (reference sequence). V was trimmed by 3 bases and J by 5 bases, leaving 10 bases between them. CDR3 length: 14 amino acids. The chain's CDR3 is CASSMSGVTGELFF. The DNA of the CDR3 is TGTGCCAGTAGTATGTCGGGGGTTACCGGGGAGCTGTTTTTT.

The rearrangement uses TRBV3-1 (or the pseudogene TRBV3-2) and TRBJ2-7, with 10 positions matching TRBD2. V lost 0 bases, J lost 6 bases, and 17 bases stayed unmatched. This CDR3 is 19 amino acids long. Germline V gene data show CDR1 as LGHDT and CDR2 as YNNKEL (reference sequence). In nucleotides, the CDR3 is TGTGCCAGCAGCCAAGAAGAACTAGCGGGGACCTCCGAACGGGGCGAGCAGTACTTC. Translating it yields CASSQEELAGTSERGEQYF.

In DNA, the CDR3 is TGTGCCAGCAGTTCCCCGCTTAGCGGCCACAATGATGGGCAGTTCTTC. Encoded protein: CASSSPLSGHNDGQFF. The chain couples TRBV2 to TRBJ2-1, with TRBD2 as a possible D gene (6 bases). The V end lost 5 bases, the J end lost 12 bases, and 26 bases lay between the germline ends. Germline assignment: CDR1 SNHLY and CDR2 FYNNEI. The CDR3 length is 16 residues.